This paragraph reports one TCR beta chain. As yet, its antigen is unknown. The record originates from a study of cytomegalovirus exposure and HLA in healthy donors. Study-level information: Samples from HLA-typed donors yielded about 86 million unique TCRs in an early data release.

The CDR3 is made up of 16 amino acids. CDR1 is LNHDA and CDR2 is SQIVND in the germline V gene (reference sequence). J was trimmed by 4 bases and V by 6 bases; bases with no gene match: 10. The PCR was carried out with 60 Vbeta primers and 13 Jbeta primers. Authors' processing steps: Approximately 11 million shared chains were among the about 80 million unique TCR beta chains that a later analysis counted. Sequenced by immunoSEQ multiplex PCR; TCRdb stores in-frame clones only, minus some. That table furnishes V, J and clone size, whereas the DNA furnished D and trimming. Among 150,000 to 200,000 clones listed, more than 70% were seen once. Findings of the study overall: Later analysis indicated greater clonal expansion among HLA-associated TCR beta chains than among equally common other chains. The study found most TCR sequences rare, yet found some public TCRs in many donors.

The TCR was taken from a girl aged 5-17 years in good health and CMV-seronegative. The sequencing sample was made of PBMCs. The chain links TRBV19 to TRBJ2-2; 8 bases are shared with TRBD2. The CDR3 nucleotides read TGTGCCAGTAGCCCAAGCGGGGGAGACTCCACCGGGGAGCTGTTTTTT. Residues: CASSPSGGDSTGELFF.